This TCR beta chain originates from a study of blood T cells in healthy people across ages. This CDR3 contains 14 residues. Germline CDR1 and CDR2: DFQATT and SNEGSKA (reference sequence). The junction had 8 bases not matched to a gene; V was cut back by 7 bases and J by 1 base. It was with a sample-barcoded 5' primer and a J-beta primer mix that a second PCR of roughly 6 to 12 cycles was run. TCRdb called the 5' RACE reads again in MiXCR, with one record for every CDR3 protein. This sample has some 1,800,000 distinct CDR3 sequences, with roughly two fifths found just once. This clonotype was detected only a few times.

Source material: blood. The TCR was taken from a human donor in good health. The J gene is TRBJ2-5, the V gene TRBV20-1, with TRBD2 matching over 8 bases. The CDR3 DNA sequence: TGCAGTGGCGGGCGGGGGGCAGGCCAAGAGACCCAGTACTTC. Translated, it gives CSGGRGAGQETQYF.